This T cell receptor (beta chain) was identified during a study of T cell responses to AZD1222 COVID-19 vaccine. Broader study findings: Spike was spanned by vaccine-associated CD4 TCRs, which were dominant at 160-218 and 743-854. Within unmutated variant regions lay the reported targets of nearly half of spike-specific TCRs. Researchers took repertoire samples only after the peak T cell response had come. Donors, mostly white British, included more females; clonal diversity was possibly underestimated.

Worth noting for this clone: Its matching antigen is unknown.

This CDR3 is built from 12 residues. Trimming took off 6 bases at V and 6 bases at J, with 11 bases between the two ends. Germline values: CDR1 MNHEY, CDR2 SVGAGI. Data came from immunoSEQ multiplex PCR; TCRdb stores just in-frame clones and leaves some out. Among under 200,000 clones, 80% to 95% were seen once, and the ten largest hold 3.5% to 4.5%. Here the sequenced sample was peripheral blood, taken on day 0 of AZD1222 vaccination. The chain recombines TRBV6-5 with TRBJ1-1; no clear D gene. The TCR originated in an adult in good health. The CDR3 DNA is TGTGCCAGCAGGCCCGGTGGGGCTGAAGCTTTCTTT. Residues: CASRPGGAEAFF.